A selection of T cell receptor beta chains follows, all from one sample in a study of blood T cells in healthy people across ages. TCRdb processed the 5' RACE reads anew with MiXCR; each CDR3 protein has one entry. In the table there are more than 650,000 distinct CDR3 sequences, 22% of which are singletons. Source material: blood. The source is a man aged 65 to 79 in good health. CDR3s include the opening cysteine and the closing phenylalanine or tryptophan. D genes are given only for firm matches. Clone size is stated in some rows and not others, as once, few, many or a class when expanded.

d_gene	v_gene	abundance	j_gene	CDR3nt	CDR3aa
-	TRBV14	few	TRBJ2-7	TGTGCCAGCAGCCAAGTCGGCAGACCCTACGAGCAGTACTTC	CASSQVGRPYEQYF
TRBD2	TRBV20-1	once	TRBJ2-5	TGCAGTGCTGCCCCCGGGACTAGCGGGAGTGGAAAAGAGACCCAGTACTTC	CSAAPGTSGSGKETQYF
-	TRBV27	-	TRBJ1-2	TGTGCCAGCAGCCCCAGGGAGGGGCCTTTCTATGGCTACACCTTC	CASSPREGPFYGYTF
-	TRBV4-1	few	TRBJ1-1	TGCGCCAGCAGCCAAGAGGGGGGGGCGCCCACTGAAGCTTTCTTT	CASSQEGGAPTEAFF
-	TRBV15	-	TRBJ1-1	TGTGCCACCAGCAGAGAATATGGCCAAACCGGGAACACTGAAGCTTTCTTT	CATSREYGQTGNTEAFF
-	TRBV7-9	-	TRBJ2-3	TGTGCCAGCAGACCTTCTAGCACAGATACGCAGTATTTT	CASRPSSTDTQYF
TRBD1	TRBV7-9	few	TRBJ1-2	TGTGCCAGCAGCTTACAGACAGGGTCAAACTATGGCTACACCTTC	CASSLQTGSNYGYTF
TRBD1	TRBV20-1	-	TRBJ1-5	TGCAGTGCTCTTTTAGGACAGGTAGGGGGGGCCTCAAATCAGCCCCAGCATTTT	CSALLGQVGGASNQPQHF
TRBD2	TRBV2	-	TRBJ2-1	TGTGCCAGCAGTGGGACTAGCGGGGGGGCTAACAATGAGCAGTTCTTC	CASSGTSGGANNEQFF
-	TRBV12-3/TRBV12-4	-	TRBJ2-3	TGTGCCAGCAGTATTACTAGTCTGGCTAGCACAGATACGCAGTATTTT	CASSITSLASTDTQYF
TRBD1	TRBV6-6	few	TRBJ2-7	TGTGCCAGCAGGCCGGGACAGGGGGCTTACGAGCAGTACTTC	CASRPGQGAYEQYF
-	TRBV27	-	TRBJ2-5	TGTGCCAGCCGCGGGTGGGGCCAAGAGACCCAGTACTTC	CASRGWGQETQYF